The 21 T cell receptor beta chains below were found in one sample sequenced in a study of blood T cell repertoires in COVID-19. TCRdb's table, derived via immunoSEQ multiplex PCR, lists solely in-frame clones and lacks some. The sample holds about 170,000 clones, 86% seen once. Sequencing used peripheral blood. The receptors originated from a man aged 65 to 85 with acute or convalescent COVID-19.

The chain carries TRBV4-1 and TRBJ2-7; the D is unclear. Germline CDR1 is MGHRA and CDR2 is YSYEKL. V gave up 3 bases and J gave up 3 bases, with 15 bases separating them. The CDR3 has 15 residues. CDR3 nucleotide sequence: TGCGCCAGCAGCCATCCTACCTCGACGGGCTACGAGCAGTACTTC. The encoded protein is CASSHPTSTGYEQYF.

Written as DNA, the CDR3 is TGTGCTAGTGCCCTCGACAGCTTGAACACTGAAGCTTTCTTT. Its protein is CASALDSLNTEAFF. This chain uses TRBV12-5 with TRBJ1-1; a weak D match, TRBD1 (5 bases). There are 14 residues in the CDR3. The germline gives CDR1 LGHNT, CDR2 FRNRAP. The V end lost 7 bases, the J end lost 0 bases, and 12 bases lay between the germline ends.

This chain links TRBV5-1 with TRBJ2-7; 7 bases are shared with TRBD1. Losses at the gene ends were 4 bases for V and 5 bases for J; bases not matched to a gene: 12. Germline V gives CDR1 SGHRS, CDR2 YFSETQ. This CDR3 is built from 15 residues. CDR3 sequence (DNA): TGCGCCAGCAGCCCCTCCGGGCGCCAGGGGGACGAGCAGTACTTC. Translating gives CASSPSGRQGDEQYF.

The chain has TRBV4-3 and TRBJ1-4; 8 bases map to TRBD1. In germline, CDR1 is LGHNA, CDR2 YSLEER. This CDR3 is 21 amino acids long. V shed 0 bases, J shed 4 bases, and the junction held 19 bases outside the gene matches. The CDR3 DNA reads TGCGCCAGCAGCCAAGATCGTGATCAGGGGGCCTGGGGGGCGGGTAATGAAAAACTGTTTTTT. Residues: CASSQDRDQGAWGAGNEKLFF.

The chain links TRBV7-3 to TRBJ1-1; D is undetermined. Per germline, CDR1 SGHTA and CDR2 FQGTGA. There are 13 residues in the CDR3. The V gene lost 2 bases and the J gene lost 1 base, with 5 bases spanning the gap. The CDR3 region has the DNA TGTGCCAGCAGCTTACAACAGAACACTGAAGCTTTCTTT. This translates into CASSLQQNTEAFF.

J is TRBJ2-1 and V is TRBV7-5; the table names TRBD1, a call not compared with the DNA. TRBV7-5 is a pseudogene segment. CDR3 size: 15 residues. CDR3 nucleotides: TGTGTCAGAAGCTTAGAGGGGGTCACCTACAATGAGCAGTTCTTC. Translation gives CVRSLEGVTYNEQFF.

The chain has TRBV2 and TRBJ1-2, with D maybe TRBD1 (6 bases). The CDR3 totals 12 residues. Looked up from germline, CDR1 is SNHLY and CDR2 is FYNNEI. V lost 5 bases, J lost 7 bases, and 11 bases lay in between. CDR3 loop: CASSQGQSGYTF. The CDR3 DNA reads as TGTGCCAGCAGTCAGGGGCAATCTGGCTACACCTTC.

The J gene is TRBJ1-5, the V gene TRBV7-2; perhaps TRBD1 as D (6 bases). V was pared by 4 bases and J by 4 bases, with 11 bases between. Germline V gives CDR1 SGHTA, CDR2 FQGNSA. The CDR3 runs to 14 residues. CDR3 amino acids: CASSSLQGNQPQHF. The CDR3 DNA follows: TGTGCCAGCAGCTCCCTTCAGGGGAATCAGCCCCAGCATTTT.

This clone showed up just once. J is TRBJ2-5 and V is TRBV27; a possible D gene is TRBD2 (6 bases). The CDR3 sequence is 12 residues long. Germline assignment: CDR1 MNHEY and CDR2 SMNVEV (reference sequence). V dropped 1 base and J dropped 9 bases, with 9 bases sitting between them. This CDR3 is CASSLLGEAQYF. DNA of the CDR3: TGTGCCAGCAGTTTATTAGGGGAGGCCCAGTACTTC.

This clone was detected only a few times. V and J are TRBV29-1 and TRBJ2-3; TRBD2 matches at 7 bases. Germline assignment: CDR1 SQVTM and CDR2 ANQGSEA. V was pared by 4 bases and J by 4 bases, with 14 bases of the junction left unmatched. The CDR3 runs 16 residues. In DNA form, the CDR3 reads TGCAGCGTTGTCCCGACCCGGGGAGGGCGCCCAGATACGCAGTATTTT. This translates into CSVVPTRGGRPDTQYF.

The chain carries TRBV6-5 and TRBJ1-6; D is ambiguous. This CDR3 spans 12 amino acids. The V and J ends lost 2 bases and 8 bases respectively, with 4 bases between them. The germline gives CDR1 MNHEY, CDR2 SVGAGI. The CDR3 loop reads CASSYRDSPLHF. Here the CDR3 DNA reads TGTGCCAGCAGTTACCGGGATTCACCCCTCCACTTT.

This clone was seen only once. The gene calls are TRBV27 and TRBJ1-6; 10 nucleotides agree with TRBD1. The CDR3 contains 14 residues. V trimming: 5 bases; J trimming: 9 bases; junction bases outside the gene matches: 4. Per the germline V gene, CDR1 is MNHEY and CDR2 is SMNVEV (reference sequence). CDR3 coding DNA: TGTGCCAGCAGTACCCGGGACAGGGGTTCACCCCTCCACTTT. It encodes CASSTRDRGSPLHF.

This sequence joins TRBV25-1 and TRBJ2-7; a possible D gene is TRBD1 (5 bases). From germline, CDR1 is MGHDK and CDR2 SYGVNS. CDR3 length: 15 amino acids. Trimming took 2 bases from V and 1 from J, leaving 12 bases between them. Written as DNA, the CDR3 is TGTGCCAGCAGTGAAGGGGCAGTTCCATCCTACGAGCAGTACTTC. It codes for CASSEGAVPSYEQYF.

The V call is TRBV7-8, the J call TRBJ1-5; 8 bases fit TRBD1. The CDR3 length is 16 residues. Germline loops: CDR1 SGHVS, CDR2 FQNEAQ. J was trimmed by 7 bases and V by 3 bases; bases with no gene match: 11. The CDR3 spells CASSLGGQGIRQPQHF. Written as DNA, the CDR3 is TGTGCCAGCAGCTTGGGAGGACAGGGTATTAGGCAGCCCCAGCATTTT.

J is TRBJ1-5 and V is TRBV23-1, with TRBD1 identical over 10 bases. TRBV23-1 is an ORF for which the function is uncertain. This CDR3 is built from 21 residues. The V segment lost 7 bases and the J segment 1 base; nucleotides outside the gene matches: 22. The CDR3 protein is CASTQDPNRTGGLSSNQPQHF. CDR3 sequence (DNA): TGCGCCAGCACTCAGGACCCAAACCGGACAGGGGGTCTGTCGAGCAATCAGCCCCAGCATTTT.

The chain couples TRBV19 to TRBJ1-6; possible D gene TRBD1, 6 bases. The CDR3 runs 14 residues. Germline-derived CDR1 and CDR2 are LNHDA and SQIVND (reference sequence). V lost 2 bases to trimming and J lost 8 bases, with 10 bases between them. The CDR3 loop is CASSITGRDSPLHF. The CDR3 nucleotides are TGTGCCAGTAGTATAACAGGGAGAGATTCACCCCTCCACTTT.

This sequence joins TRBV7-3 and TRBJ2-2; D is undetermined. The CDR3 extends over 14 amino acids. Trimming removed 3 bases at V and 4 bases at J, with 9 bases between. CDR1 is SGHTA and CDR2 is FQGTGA in the germline V gene. This CDR3 reads CASSFGQITGELFF. The CDR3 DNA reads TGTGCCAGCAGCTTTGGTCAGATCACCGGGGAGCTGTTTTTT.

V gene TRBV11-3 combines with J gene TRBJ1-1; possible D gene TRBD1, 6 bases. The CDR3 loop spans 13 amino acids. Germline CDR1 SGHNT, CDR2 YENEEA. The V and J ends lost 4 bases and 4 bases respectively, with 10 bases between them. The CDR3 DNA sequence: TGTGCCAGCAGCTCCCAACAGGGCACTGAAGCTTTCTTT. The encoded protein is CASSSQQGTEAFF. Combining the CDR3 with reference TRBV11-3 and TRBJ1-1 gives the whole variable domain EAGVVQSPRYKIIEKKQPVAFWCNPISGHNTLYWYLQNLGQGPELLIRYENEEAVDDSQLPKDRFSAERLKGVDSTLKIQPAELGDSAVYLCASSSQQGTEAFFGQGTRLTVV.

The count of this clone is one. This rearrangement joins TRBV7-8 to TRBJ2-5; perhaps TRBD2 as D (5 bases). Trimming stripped 2 bases from V and 2 bases from J, with 12 bases between. The CDR3 has 15 amino acids. Germline V gene lookup returns CDR1 SGHVS and CDR2 FQNEAQ. CDR3 sequence: CASSLFLGGQETQYF. In DNA form, the CDR3 reads TGTGCCAGCAGCTTATTCCTCGGCGGGCAAGAGACCCAGTACTTC. Looking up the rest from reference TRBV7-8 and TRBJ2-5 gives the full variable domain: GAGVSQSPRYKVAKRGQDVALRCDPISGHVSLFWYQQALGQGPEFLTYFQNEAQLDKSGLPSDRFFAERPEGSVSTLKIQRTQQEDSAVYLCASSLFLGGQETQYFGPGTRLLVL.

The chain combines TRBV6-6 with TRBJ1-5; unclear D gene. Trimming cost V 1 base and J 1 base, with 8 bases left between them. CDR3 length equals 15 residues. Per germline, CDR1 MNHNY and CDR2 SVGAGI (reference sequence). Here the CDR3 reads CASSYLAQSNQPQHF. CDR3 nucleotides: TGTGCCAGCAGTTACTTGGCCCAGAGCAATCAGCCCCAGCATTTT.

The J gene is TRBJ2-3, the V gene TRBV7-8; 8 nucleotides align to TRBD2. Germline CDR1 and CDR2: SGHVS and FQNEAQ. The CDR3 sequence is 14 residues long. V dropped 5 bases and J dropped 2; count of bases not matched to a gene: 3. CDR3: CASSGSGVTDTQYF. The CDR3 region has the DNA TGTGCCAGCAGCGGTAGCGGGGTCACAGATACGCAGTATTTT.